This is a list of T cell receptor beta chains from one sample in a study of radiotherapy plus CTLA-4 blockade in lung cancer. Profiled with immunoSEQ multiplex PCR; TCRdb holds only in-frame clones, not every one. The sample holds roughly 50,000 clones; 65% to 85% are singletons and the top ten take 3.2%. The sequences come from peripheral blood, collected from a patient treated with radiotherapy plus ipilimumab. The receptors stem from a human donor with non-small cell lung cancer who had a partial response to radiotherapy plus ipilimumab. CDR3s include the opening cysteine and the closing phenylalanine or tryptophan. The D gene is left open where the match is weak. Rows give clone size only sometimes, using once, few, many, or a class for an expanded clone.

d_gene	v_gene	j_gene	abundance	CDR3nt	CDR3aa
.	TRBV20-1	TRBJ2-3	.	TGCAGTGCTAGAGAGAGGGATACGCAGTATTTT	CSARERDTQYF
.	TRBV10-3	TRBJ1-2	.	TGTGCCATCAAGGCCAGGGAAGCTGCTGGCTACACCTTC	CAIKAREAAGYTF
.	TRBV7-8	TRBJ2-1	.	TGTGCCAGCAGCGGAGACCGGGACATGGGGAACGATGAGCAGTTCTTC	CASSGDRDMGNDEQFF
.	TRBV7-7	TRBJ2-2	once	TGTGCCAGCAGCTTAGATCGGGGTGTCACCGGGGAGCTGTTTTTT	CASSLDRGVTGELFF
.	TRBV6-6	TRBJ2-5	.	TGTGCCAGCAGTTACTCCGGAGAGGTAGTACAGTACTTC	CASSYSGEVVQYF
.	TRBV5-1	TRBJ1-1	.	TGCGCCAGCAGCAGGGGGGGGACCACTGAAGCTTTCTTT	CASSRGGTTEAFF
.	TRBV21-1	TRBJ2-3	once	TGTGCCAGCAGCAAAGGATCTAGCGGGGGGTTTGCAGATACGCAGTATTTT	CASSKGSSGGFADTQYF
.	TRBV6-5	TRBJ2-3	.	TGTGCCAGCAGTTATGGGGGCCCAGATACGCAGTATTTT	CASSYGGPDTQYF
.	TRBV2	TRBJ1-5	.	TGTGCCAGCAGTGAAGAGAGGCTGGGTAATCAGCCCCAGCATTTT	CASSEERLGNQPQHF
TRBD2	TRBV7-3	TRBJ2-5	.	TGTGCCAGCAGCCGGGGGGGAGGCCAAGAGACCCAGTACTTC	CASSRGGGQETQYF
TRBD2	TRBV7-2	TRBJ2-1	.	TGTGCCAGCAGCTCCGGACTAGCGGGTATCAATGAGCAGTTCTTC	CASSSGLAGINEQFF
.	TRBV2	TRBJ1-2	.	TGTGCCAGCAGTGACACACCCAACTATGGCTACACCTTC	CASSDTPNYGYTF
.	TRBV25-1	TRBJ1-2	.	TGTGCCAGCAGTGAATGGGCTCCCATGGGGGCTTATGGCTACACCTTC	CASSEWAPMGAYGYTF
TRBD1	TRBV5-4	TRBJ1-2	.	TGTGCCAGCAGCTTGGGTCCCGGGACAGGGGCTGGCTACACCTTC	CASSLGPGTGAGYTF
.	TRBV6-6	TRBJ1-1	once	TGTGCCAGCAGTGCGACAGATACAGACACTGAAGCTTTCTTT	CASSATDTDTEAFF
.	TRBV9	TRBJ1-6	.	TGTGCCAGCAGCGTAGCTACGGCCTATAATTCACCCCTCCACTTT	CASSVATAYNSPLHF
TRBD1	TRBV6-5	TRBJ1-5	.	TGTGCCAGCAGTCTTCGCCGACAGGGCGGCCAGCCCCAGCATTTT	CASSLRRQGGQPQHF
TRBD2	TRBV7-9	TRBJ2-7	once	TGTGCCAGCAGCTTATTCGGCGGGGGGAGGAACGAGCAGTACTTC	CASSLFGGGRNEQYF
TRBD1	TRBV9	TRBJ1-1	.	TGTGCCAGCAGCGTGGGACAGATGAACACTGAAGCTTTCTTT	CASSVGQMNTEAFF
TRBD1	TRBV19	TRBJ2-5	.	TGTGCCAGTAGTGGACGGACAGGGGGGCAAGAGACCCAGTACTTC	CASSGRTGGQETQYF
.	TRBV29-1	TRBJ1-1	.	TGCAGCGTTGAACAGGGCCGGAACACTGAAGCTTTCTTT	CSVEQGRNTEAFF
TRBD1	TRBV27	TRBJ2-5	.	TGTGCCAGCAGGTCGGGACAGCAAGAGACCCAGTACTTC	CASRSGQQETQYF
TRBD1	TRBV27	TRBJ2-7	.	TGTGCCAGCAGCCGCGCGGGACAGGGGTCCTACGAGCAGTACTTC	CASSRAGQGSYEQYF
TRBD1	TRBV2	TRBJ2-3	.	TGTGCCAGCAGCCGGGACAGGTTGGATACGCAGTATTTT	CASSRDRLDTQYF
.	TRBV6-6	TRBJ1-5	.	TGTGCCAGCAGGGGGCTCAATCAGCCCCAGCATTTT	CASRGLNQPQHF
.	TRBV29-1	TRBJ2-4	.	TGCAGCGTTGAAGACAGGTTGTTAAACATTCAGTACTTC	CSVEDRLLNIQYF
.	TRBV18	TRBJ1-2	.	TGTGCCAGCTCAACAGGGATTACAGGGAATGGCTACACCTTC	CASSTGITGNGYTF
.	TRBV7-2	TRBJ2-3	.	TGTGCCAGCAGCTTAGCTGCGGGGCCCTCAGATACGCAGTATTTT	CASSLAAGPSDTQYF
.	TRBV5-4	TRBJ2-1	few	TGTGCCAGCAGCCCCGCGGAGGGCAGGGGGATCCATGAGCAGTTCTTC	CASSPAEGRGIHEQFF
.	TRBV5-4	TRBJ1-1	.	TGTGCCAGCAGCCCCCTTACAGAGATGAACACTGAAGCTTTCTTT	CASSPLTEMNTEAFF
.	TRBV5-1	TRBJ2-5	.	TGCGCCAGCAGCCAGGACAGTCCCTATCAAGAGACCCAGTACTTC	CASSQDSPYQETQYF
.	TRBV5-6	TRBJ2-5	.	TGTGCCAGCAGCTTGTTCTGGCCAGGGGTAGAGACCCAGTACTTC	CASSLFWPGVETQYF
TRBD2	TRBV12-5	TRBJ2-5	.	TGTGCTAGTGGTTTCGGACCTAGCGGACCCGAGGCCCAGTACTTC	CASGFGPSGPEAQYF
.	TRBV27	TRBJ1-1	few	TGTGCCAGCAGTTTATCCCCAGGGATGAACACTGAAGCTTTCTTT	CASSLSPGMNTEAFF
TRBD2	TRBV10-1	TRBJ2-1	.	TGCGCCAGCAGTGTTGGACTAGCCAACAATGAGCAGTTCTTC	CASSVGLANNEQFF
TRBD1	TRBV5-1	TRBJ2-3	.	TGCGCCAGCAGCTTGGGGGGACAGGCTACAGATACGCAGTATTTT	CASSLGGQATDTQYF
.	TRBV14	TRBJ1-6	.	TGTGCCAGCAGCCAAGATCCAGGGATAGGTTCACCCCTCCACTTT	CASSQDPGIGSPLHF
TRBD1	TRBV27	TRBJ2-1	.	TGTGCCAGCAGTTTACAGGATCCGGGACAGGGGAGGGATGAGCAGTTCTTC	CASSLQDPGQGRDEQFF